This T cell receptor beta chain was identified during a study of human T cells and chemical hapten exposure. As for the study in general: Diphenylcyclopropenone doses were given weekly to the scalps of patients across the roughly 23-week study. Alopecia areata, totalis or universalis was found in mostly female patients. After 6 days, upper back 0.01% DPC patch tests were scored.

This CDR3 is built from 14 residues. Per the germline V gene, CDR1 is SGHRS and CDR2 is YFSETQ. Trimming pared 0 bases from V and 2 bases from J, leaving 8 bases between. TCRdb re-called the RACE reads through MiXCR, storing one row per CDR3 protein. The table lists 95,000 to 130,000 distinct CDR3 sequences, 9.5% to 13% of them singletons. The time point is: patch test 1, 2 weeks after DPC sensitization. Treatment specified: therapeutic diphenylcyclopropenone sensitization with weekly scalp DPC. The chain combines TRBV5-1 with TRBJ1-2; perhaps TRBD1 as D (6 bases). This sequence originates from a woman in her 50s with alopecia areata. Some clones in this sample may be carry-over from other donors' samples. Sequenced material: whole blood, taken in connection with sensitization to the hapten diphenylcyclopropenone (DPC). CDR3 loop: CASSLDGQNYGYTF. CDR3 nucleotide sequence: TGCGCCAGCAGCTTGGACGGACAGAACTATGGCTACACCTTC.